This T cell receptor beta chain was captured by sequencing in a study of shared clonotypes between healthy human individuals. For the study at large: Three CD4 naive, three CD4 memory, two CD8 naive and one CD8 memory plate were used per donor. General study points: Sharing across four donors was highest in naive CD4 (roughly 5%) and lowest in memory CD8 (around 0.4%). Compared with memory subsets, naive subsets generally had larger estimated richness. Investigators expected sequencing depth to affect clonotype sharing among donors.

V lost 5 bases and J lost 0, with 14 bases in between. CDR3 size: 15 residues. About this clone itself: Its matching antigen is unknown.

Repertoires were generated with immunoSEQ multiplex PCR, while TCRdb's copy carries only in-frame clones and drops some. The data show roughly 1.4 million clones, about 98.5% seen once. This sequence originates from a man under 40 in good health. This rearrangement joins TRBV23-1 to TRBJ2-7; tentatively, D is TRBD1 or TRBD2 (6 bases each). TRBV23-1 is treated as an ORF (open reading frame) with a function not yet certain. What was sequenced was naive CD4+ T cells sorted from blood. Subset specified: CD45RA+ positively selected. The CDR3 is CASSGGQTSSYEQYF. DNA for the CDR3: TGCGCCAGCAGTGGGGGGCAGACTAGCTCCTACGAGCAGTACTTC.